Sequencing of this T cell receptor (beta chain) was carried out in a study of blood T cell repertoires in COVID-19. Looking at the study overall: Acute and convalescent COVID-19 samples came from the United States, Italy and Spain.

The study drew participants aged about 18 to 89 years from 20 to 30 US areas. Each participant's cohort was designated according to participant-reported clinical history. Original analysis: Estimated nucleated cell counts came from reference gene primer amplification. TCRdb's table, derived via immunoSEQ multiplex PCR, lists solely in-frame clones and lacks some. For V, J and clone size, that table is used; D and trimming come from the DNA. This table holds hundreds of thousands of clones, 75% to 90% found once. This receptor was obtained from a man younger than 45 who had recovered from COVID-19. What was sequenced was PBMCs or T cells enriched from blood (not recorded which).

Here the CDR3 DNA reads TGTGCCAGCAGCACCTTGGGGGCCCACTACAATGAGCAGTTCTTC. Its translation: CASSTLGAHYNEQFF. The gene calls are TRBV9 and TRBJ2-1, with TRBD1 as a possible D gene (6 bases). The CDR3 consists of 15 residues. Germline CDR1 SGDLS, CDR2 YYNGEE. Deletions cut 4 bases from V and 3 bases from J, with 14 bases between.